A single sample is the source of the 5 T cell receptor beta chains below, sequenced in a study of human T cells and chemical hapten exposure. One entry per CDR3 protein, called by TCRdb with MiXCR from the 5' RACE reads. Among more than 140,000 distinct CDR3 sequences listed, 4.1% were seen once. Unfractionated whole blood was the source of the extracted total RNA. These receptors came from a female donor in good health.

This sequence joins TRBV9 and TRBJ2-3; D unresolved. The CDR3 extends over 12 amino acids. Germline lookup yields CDR1 SGDLS and CDR2 YYNGEE. V dropped 3 bases and J dropped 5 bases, with 7 bases sitting between them. The CDR3 nucleotides are TGTGCCAGCAGCGGAAATGAAGATACGCAGTATTTT. Protein: CASSGNEDTQYF.

The rearrangement joins TRBV20-1 to TRBJ2-5; D gene unclear. The ends were cut back, 5 bases at V and 1 base at J, with 14 bases in the middle. The CDR3 covers 14 residues. CDR1 and CDR2 from the germline V gene are DFQATT and SNEGSKA (reference sequence). The CDR3 is CSAPGEFGQETQYF. The CDR3, as DNA: TGCAGTGCTCCCGGAGAGTTTGGCCAAGAGACCCAGTACTTC.

This clonotype was counted many times. CDR3 protein: CASSYYLTEETQYF. Written as DNA, the CDR3 is TGTGCCAGCAGTTACTATCTCACGGAAGAGACCCAGTACTTC. The genes are TRBV6-2 or TRBV6-3 and TRBJ2-5; no definite D call. This CDR3 is 14 amino acids long. Germline CDR1 and CDR2: MNHEY and SVGEGT. V lost 1 base to trimming and J lost 3 bases, with 9 bases between them.

The chain is built from TRBV6-2 or TRBV6-3 and TRBJ1-6; D remains ambiguous. The CDR3 has 14 residues. Germline V CDR1 and CDR2: MNHEY, SVGEGT. Trimming stripped 7 bases from V and 7 bases from J, with 14 bases between. CDR3 DNA: TGTGCCAGCATACACCGGGGAGAAAATTCACCCCTCCACTTT. As protein: CASIHRGENSPLHF.

In its sample, this clonotype was seen many times. The chain links TRBV6-6 to TRBJ1-6; TRBD1 might be the D (6 bases). CDR3 size: 14 residues. Germline CDR1 MNHNY, CDR2 SVGAGI (reference sequence). Trimming removed 2 bases from V and 8 bases from J, with 10 bases in between. CDR3 loop: CASSYQGNDSPLHF. The CDR3 DNA sequence: TGTGCCAGCAGTTACCAGGGGAACGATTCACCCCTCCACTTT.